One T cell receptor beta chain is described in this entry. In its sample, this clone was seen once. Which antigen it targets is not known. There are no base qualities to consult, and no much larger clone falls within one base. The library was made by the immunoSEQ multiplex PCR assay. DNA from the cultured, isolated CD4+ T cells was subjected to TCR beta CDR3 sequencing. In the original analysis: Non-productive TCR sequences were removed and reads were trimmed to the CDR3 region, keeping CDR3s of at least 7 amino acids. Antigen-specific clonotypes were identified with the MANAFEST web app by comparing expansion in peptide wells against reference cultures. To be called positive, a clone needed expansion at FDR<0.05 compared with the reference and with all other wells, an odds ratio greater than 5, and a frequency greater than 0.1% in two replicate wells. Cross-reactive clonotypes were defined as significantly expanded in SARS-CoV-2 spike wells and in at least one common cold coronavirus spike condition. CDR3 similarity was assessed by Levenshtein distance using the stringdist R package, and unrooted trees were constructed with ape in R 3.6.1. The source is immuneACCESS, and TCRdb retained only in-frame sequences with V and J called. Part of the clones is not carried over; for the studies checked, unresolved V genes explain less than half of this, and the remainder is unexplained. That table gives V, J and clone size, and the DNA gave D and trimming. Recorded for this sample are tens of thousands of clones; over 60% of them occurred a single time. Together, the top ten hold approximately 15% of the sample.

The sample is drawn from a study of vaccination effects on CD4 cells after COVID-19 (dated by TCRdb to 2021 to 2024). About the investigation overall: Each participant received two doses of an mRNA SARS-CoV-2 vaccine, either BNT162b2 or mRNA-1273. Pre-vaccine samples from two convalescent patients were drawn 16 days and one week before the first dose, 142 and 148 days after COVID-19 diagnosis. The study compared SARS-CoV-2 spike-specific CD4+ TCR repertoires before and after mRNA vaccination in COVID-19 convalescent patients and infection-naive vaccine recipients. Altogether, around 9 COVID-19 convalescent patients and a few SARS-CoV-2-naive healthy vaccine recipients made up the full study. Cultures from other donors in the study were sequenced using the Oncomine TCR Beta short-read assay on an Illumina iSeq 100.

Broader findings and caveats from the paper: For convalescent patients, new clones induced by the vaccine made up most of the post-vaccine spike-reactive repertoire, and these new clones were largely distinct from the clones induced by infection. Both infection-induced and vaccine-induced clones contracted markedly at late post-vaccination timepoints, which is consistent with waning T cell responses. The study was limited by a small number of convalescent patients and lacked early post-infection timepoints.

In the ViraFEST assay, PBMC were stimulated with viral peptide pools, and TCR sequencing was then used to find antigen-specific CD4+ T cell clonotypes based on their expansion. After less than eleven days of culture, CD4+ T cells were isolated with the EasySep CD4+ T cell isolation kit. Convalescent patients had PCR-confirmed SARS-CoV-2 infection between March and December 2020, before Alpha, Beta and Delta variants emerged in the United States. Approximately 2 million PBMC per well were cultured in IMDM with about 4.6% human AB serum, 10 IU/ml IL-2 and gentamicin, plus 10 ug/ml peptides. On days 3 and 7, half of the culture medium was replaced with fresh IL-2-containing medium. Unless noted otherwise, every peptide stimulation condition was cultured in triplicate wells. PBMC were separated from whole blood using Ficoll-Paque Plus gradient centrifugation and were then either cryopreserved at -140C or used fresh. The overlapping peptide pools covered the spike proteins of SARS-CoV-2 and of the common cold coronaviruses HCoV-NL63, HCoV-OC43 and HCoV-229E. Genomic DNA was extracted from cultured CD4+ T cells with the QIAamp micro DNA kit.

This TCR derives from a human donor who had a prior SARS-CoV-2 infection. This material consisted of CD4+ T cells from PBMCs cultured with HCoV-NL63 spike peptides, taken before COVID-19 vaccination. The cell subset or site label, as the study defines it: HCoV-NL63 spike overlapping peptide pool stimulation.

The sequenced DNA is TGTGCCAGCGCGACAGGGAGCACAGATACGCAGTATTTT. Its product reads: CASATGSTDTQYF. The chain is made from TRBV7-3 and TRBJ2-3, and 7 junctional nucleotides match TRBD1. There are 13 amino acids in the CDR3, from cysteine to phenylalanine inclusive. Only the CDR3 DNA stays, 39 bases, in frame from base 1. The germline V end is reduced by 8 bases and the J end by 0 bases; junction bases left unmatched: 2. Via the germline V gene, CDR1 is SGHTA and CDR2 FQGTGA.